These 8 T cell receptor beta chains originate from one sample sequenced in a study of follicular helper T cells after annual influenza vaccination. Stated time point: 2015-2016 season, pre-vaccination. Profiling relied on immunoSEQ multiplex PCR, and the TCRdb table lists in-frame clones only, not all of them. The sample has some 2,200 clones; about 69% are singletons. The specimen was CXCR5+ CD38+ circulating T follicular helper cells from blood, collected on the day of influenza vaccination. Noted subset: circulating Tfh, non-naive CD4+CXCR5+PD-1+ (ICOS+CD38+ or ICOS-CD38-). The receptors derive from an adult who received the influenza vaccine.

The gene calls are TRBV19 and TRBJ2-7; 9 bases match TRBD1. The V and J ends lost 4 bases and 3 bases, in that order; junction bases with no gene match: 7. Looked up from germline, CDR1 is LNHDA and CDR2 is SQIVND (reference sequence). There are 15 residues in the CDR3. The CDR3 sequence: CASSKTGTGYYEQYF. In nucleotides, the CDR3 is TGTGCCAGTAGTAAGACCGGGACAGGGTACTACGAGCAGTACTTC.

This chain links TRBV28 with TRBJ2-1; D may be TRBD2 (5 bases). With 5 bases removed from V and 2 bases from J, the gap between germline ends came to 10 bases. This CDR3 is 14 amino acids long. CDR1 and CDR2 from the germline V gene are MDHEN and SYDVKM. In nucleotides, the CDR3 is TGTGCCAGCAGTCGGGGTACCCCCTACAATGAGCAGTTCTTC. Translating gives CASSRGTPYNEQFF.

Note on this clone: Other DNA sequences within the sample encode an identical CDR3. CDR3: CASSLQGQGASEQYF. DNA for the CDR3: TGTGCCAGCAGCTTGCAAGGACAGGGGGCCAGCGAGCAGTACTTC. The chain recombines TRBV5-6 with TRBJ2-7; 11 nucleotides agree with TRBD1. Unmatched junction bases numbered 6, after V lost 1 base and J lost 6 bases. Germline V lookup: CDR1 SGHDT, CDR2 YYEEEE. This CDR3 contains 15 residues.

CDR3 sequence: CASSLLGPGETQYF. For the CDR3, the DNA is TGTGCCAGCAGCTTGTTGGGGCCGGGGGAGACCCAGTACTTC. The chain carries TRBV11-2 and TRBJ2-5; D may correspond to TRBD1 or TRBD2 (5 bases each). With 3 bases removed from V and 5 bases from J, the gap between germline ends came to 13 bases. Germline V gene sequence: CDR1 SGHAT, CDR2 FQNNGV. The CDR3 is 14 residues long. Full variable domain (outside the CDR3, taken from reference TRBV11-2 and TRBJ2-5): EAGVAQSPRYKIIEKRQSVAFWCNPISGHATLYWYQQILGQGPKLLIQFQNNGVVDDSQLPKDRFSAERLKGVDSTLKIQPAKLEDSAVYLCASSLLGPGETQYFGPGTRLLVL.

V and J are TRBV19 and TRBJ1-2; the D gene is possibly TRBD1 (6 bases). Trimming removed 8 bases at V and 5 bases at J, with 21 bases between. The CDR3 has 15 residues. CDR1 LNHDA and CDR2 SQIVND come from the germline V gene (reference sequence). In DNA form, the CDR3 reads TGTGCCAGTCACTTACCGGGGGCGCCTCAATATGGCTACACCTTC. This sequence encodes CASHLPGAPQYGYTF. Drawing the rest from reference TRBV19 and TRBJ1-2, the complete variable domain is DGGITQSPKYLFRKEGQNVTLSCEQNLNHDAMYWYRQDPGQGLRLIYYSQIVNDFQKGDIAEGYSVSREKKESFPLTVTSAQKNPTAFYLCASHLPGAPQYGYTFGSGTRLTVV.

V and J are TRBV30 and TRBJ2-2; D might be TRBD2 (6 bases). Germline V CDR1 and CDR2: GTSNPN, SVGIG (reference sequence). CDR3 length equals 16 residues. Trimming took 1 base from V and 7 from J, leaving 19 bases between them. Here the CDR3 reads CAWSADTPLGGGELFF. The CDR3 DNA is TGTGCCTGGAGTGCGGATACCCCCTTGGGGGGCGGGGAGCTGTTTTTT.

Only one count was recorded for this clone. The V call is TRBV27, the J call TRBJ1-2; 9 nucleotides match TRBD1. This CDR3 comprises 18 residues. The junction had 21 bases not matched to a gene; V was cut back by 5 bases and J by 8 bases. Per germline, CDR1 MNHEY and CDR2 SMNVEV (reference sequence). The DNA for the CDR3 is TGTGCCAGCAGTCAGAGTCATTGGGCCCTGGGACAGGGTTGGGGCTACACCTTC. Translating gives CASSQSHWALGQGWGYTF.

A few counts support this clone. V is TRBV28 and J is TRBJ1-2, with TRBD1 identical over 10 bases. The V gene end was trimmed by 6 bases and the J gene end by 3 bases; junction bases not matched to a gene: 1. This CDR3 comprises 13 residues. CDR1 and CDR2 from the germline V gene are MDHEN and SYDVKM. CDR3 nucleotides: TGTGCCAGCAGGACAGGGGGCGACTATGGCTACACCTTC. It is translated as CASRTGGDYGYTF.